Below, 28 T cell receptor beta chains from the same sample are listed, as sequenced in a study of tumor-infiltrating lymphocytes in primary liver carcinoma. Both blood RNA, taken from unsorted whole blood, and germline DNA were extracted. A primer in the constant region served to generate TCR beta cDNA from 450 to 600 ng of total RNA. TCR beta libraries came from three nested multiplex PCR rounds using slightly modified ARM-PCR. Primers for the first two PCR rounds were TRBV1-TRBV30 forward primers and a C-beta reverse primer (roughly 10 cycles per round). TCRdb reprocessed the multiplex PCR reads with MiXCR, giving one entry per CDR3 protein. The sample contains about 310,000 distinct CDR3 sequences, more than 55% of which appear only once. The sequencing input was peripheral blood. The source of these receptors is a woman aged 25-40 years with primary liver carcinoma and hepatitis B virus infection.

This clonotype was picked up many times. V usage is TRBV4-3 and J usage is TRBJ2-1, with D perhaps given as TRBD1 or TRBD2 (5 bases each). Trimming stripped 3 bases from V and 5 bases from J, with 14 bases between. This CDR3 comprises 15 residues. Germline V lookup: CDR1 LGHNA, CDR2 YSLEER. The CDR3 protein is CASSHPSGTHNEQFF. For the CDR3, the DNA is TGCGCCAGCAGCCACCCGTCCGGGACCCACAATGAGCAGTTCTTC.

This clonotype was detected only a few times. V and J are TRBV5-1 and TRBJ2-3; 10 nucleotides agree with TRBD2. V lost 1 base, J lost 4 bases, and 9 bases stayed unmatched. The length of the CDR3 is 17 residues. Per the germline V gene, CDR1 is SGHRS and CDR2 is YFSETQ. The CDR3 reads CASSLRAASGSSDTQYF. The CDR3 DNA reads as TGCGCCAGCAGCTTGAGGGCGGCTAGCGGGAGCTCAGATACGCAGTATTTT.

Remarks on this clonotype: This clone may be a read error of a much larger clone one base away. The V gene is TRBV12-3 or TRBV12-4, the J gene TRBJ2-1; no definite D call. Deletions cut 7 bases from V and 4 bases from J, with 8 bases between. The CDR3 is made up of 12 amino acids. Here the CDR3 reads CASKVSYNEQFF. CDR3 bases: TGTGCCAGCAAAGTTTCGTACAATGAGCAGTTCTTC.

A word on this clonotype: Germline is not matched at one junction end, which may reflect a read error. The rearrangement joins TRBV11-2 to TRBJ2-1; D unresolved. The germline gives CDR1 SGHAT, CDR2 FQNNGV. The CDR3 covers 15 residues. The chain's CDR3 is CASSLGGISIHEQFF. CDR3 bases: TGCGCCAGCAGCTTAGGTGGGATTAGCATCCATGAGCAGTTCTTC.

The chain recombines TRBV6-6 with TRBJ2-7, with 9 nucleotides matching TRBD1. CDR3 size: 14 residues. The V gene's germline CDR1 is MNHNY and CDR2 SVGAGI (reference sequence). The J segment lost 6 bases and the V segment lost 5 bases, leaving 8 bases of the junction unmatched. CDR3: CASSQGQGGGEQYF. The DNA of the CDR3 is TGTGCCAGCAGTCAGGGACAGGGCGGTGGCGAGCAGTACTTC.

This clonotype was seen at least ten times. This sequence joins TRBV11-2 and TRBJ2-5; 7 bases fit TRBD1. Germline lookup yields CDR1 SGHAT and CDR2 FQNNGV. The CDR3 is 15 amino acids. The V gene end was trimmed by 5 bases and the J gene end by 2 bases; junction bases not matched to a gene: 8. The CDR3 loop reads CASSQDRSRQETQYF. CDR3 DNA: TGTGCCAGCAGCCAGGACAGGTCTAGGCAAGAGACCCAGTACTTC.

This clonotype was found a few times. V gene TRBV6-5 combines with J gene TRBJ2-7; TRBD1 matches 7 bases. Germline assignment: CDR1 MNHEY and CDR2 SVGAGI. The CDR3 extends over 19 amino acids. The ends lost 6 bases at V and 3 bases at J; junction bases unmatched: 23. CDR3 in amino acids: CASSSKRPGGILEVYEQYF. CDR3 nucleotides: TGTGCCAGCAGCTCCAAACGGCCAGGGGGAATTCTCGAGGTCTACGAGCAGTACTTC.

This clonotype was counted a few times. V is TRBV5-1 and J is TRBJ2-7; a weak D match, TRBD2 (6 bases). CDR3 length: 14 amino acids. CDR1 SGHRS and CDR2 YFSETQ come from the germline V gene. V was cut by 0 bases and J by 6 bases, with 13 bases left in between. The CDR3 nucleotides read TGCGCCAGCAGCTTGGTCCCGGGAGAGTTCGAGCAGTACTTC. Residues: CASSLVPGEFEQYF.

This clonotype was recorded many times. The rearrangement joins TRBV11-1 to TRBJ1-3; D not certain. The CDR3 length is 13 residues. Germline V gene lookup returns CDR1 SGHAT and CDR2 FQDESV (reference sequence). Deletions cut 8 bases from V and 0 bases from J, with 8 bases between. CDR3 sequence: CASRTGSGNTIYF. The CDR3 nucleotides read TGTGCCAGCCGGACCGGCTCTGGAAACACCATATATTTT.

This clonotype was seen more than once but under ten times. The genes are TRBV12-5 and TRBJ2-2; D is undetermined. V was shortened by 3 bases and J by 9 bases, with 5 bases between the two germline ends. Germline CDR1 reads LGHNT; CDR2 reads FRNRAP. The CDR3 loop spans 11 amino acids. DNA for the CDR3: TGTGCTAGTGGTTTTGGGCGGGAGCTGTTTTTT. It encodes CASGFGRELFF.

The table lists this clonotype with a few counts. The chain recombines TRBV21-1 with TRBJ1-5. TRBV21-1 is designated a pseudogene. The CDR3 is 13 amino acids. CDR3 in amino acids: CASSTDGNQPQHF. The CDR3 DNA reads TGTGCCAGCAGCACCGATGGCAATCAGCCCCAGCATTTT.

This clonotype was seen once. The chain links TRBV4-1 to TRBJ1-2; D is uncertain. Looked up from germline, CDR1 is MGHRA and CDR2 is YSYEKL. V lost 0 bases, J lost 8 bases, and 19 bases lay in between. The CDR3 spans 16 residues. The CDR3 here is CASSQDPYRRAEGYTF. The CDR3 DNA reads TGCGCCAGCAGCCAAGATCCCTACCGGAGGGCAGAAGGCTACACCTTC.

This clonotype was seen at least ten times. The chain carries TRBV29-1 and TRBJ1-1, with D unclear. This CDR3 region has 15 residues. V dropped 2 bases and J dropped 0 bases, with 13 bases sitting between them. Germline V CDR1 and CDR2: SQVTM, ANQGSEA. CDR3 in DNA: TGCAGCGTTGAACCAACCCGAAGGGTGAACACTGAAGCTTTCTTT. Protein product: CSVEPTRRVNTEAFF.

This sequence joins TRBV28 and TRBJ2-5; D ambiguous. The CDR3 extends over 13 amino acids. The V gene's germline CDR1 is MDHEN and CDR2 SYDVKM. V was pared by 5 bases and J by 7 bases, with 14 bases between. In DNA form, the CDR3 reads TGTGCCAGCAGTACGGAGAGAGCAAGGACCCAGTACTTC. This gives the protein CASSTERARTQYF.

This clonotype was seen repeatedly, ten times or more. This chain connects TRBV12-3 or TRBV12-4 to TRBJ2-2, with TRBD2 matching 14 bases. CDR3 length: 16 amino acids. After removal of 6 bases from V and 0 bases from J, the junction contained 0 bases not matched to a gene. The CDR3 region is CASRTSGRANTGELFF. CDR3 bases: TGTGCCAGCAGGACTAGCGGGAGGGCGAACACCGGGGAGCTGTTTTTT.

This clonotype occurred many times. The chain couples TRBV11-2 to TRBJ1-4; perhaps TRBD1 as D (6 bases). The germline CDR1 and CDR2 sequences are SGHAT and FQNNGV. Trimming removed 1 base from V and 5 bases from J, with 14 bases in between. The CDR3 is 16 residues long. CDR3 DNA: TGTGCCAGCAGCTTAGGGTGGGGCAGGGGCAATGAAAAACTGTTTTTT. As protein: CASSLGWGRGNEKLFF.

Details on this clonotype: One end of the junction fails to match germline, which may point to a read error. This sequence joins TRBV11-2 and TRBJ1-6; D remains ambiguous. Germline CDR1 SGHAT, CDR2 FQNNGV. This CDR3 has 16 residues. In DNA, the CDR3 is TGTGCCAACAGCTCGCATGTGGGAATAGATAGTTCACCCCTCCACTTT. Translating it yields CANSSHVGIDSSPLHF.

The rearrangement joins TRBV7-9 to TRBJ2-7; D call uncertain. The length of the CDR3 is 12 residues. CDR1 SEHNR and CDR2 FQNEAQ come from the germline V gene (reference sequence). Between the trimmed V and J ends, which lost 3 bases and 3 bases, there was a span of 6 bases. CDR3 residues: CASSFDFYEQYF. The DNA for the CDR3 is TGTGCCAGCAGCTTTGACTTCTACGAGCAGTACTTC.

Details on this clonotype: The junction departs from the called germline gene at one end, perhaps through a read error. The chain employs TRBV5-8 and TRBJ2-1; D may be TRBD2 (5 bases). The germline CDR1 and CDR2 sequences are SGHTS and YDEGEE. The CDR3 length is 15 residues. DNA of the CDR3: TGTGCCAGCAGCTTAGTGAGGGCCTCCAACAATGAGCAGTTCTTC. Translation gives CASSLVRASNNEQFF.

V and J are TRBV12-5 and TRBJ2-1, with D perhaps given as TRBD1 or TRBD2 (5 bases each). The CDR3 is 15 residues long. CDR1 is LGHNT and CDR2 is FRNRAP in the germline V gene. Trimming removed 4 bases from V and 4 bases from J, with 14 bases in between. The CDR3 DNA is TGTGCTAGTGGTTGGGTGGGGACGAAATACAATGAGCAGTTCTTC. Translation: CASGWVGTKYNEQFF.

Worth noting for this clonotype: One end of the junction varies from germline; a read error may be responsible. The gene calls are TRBV6-5 and TRBJ2-3; TRBD1 agrees at 9 bases. Germline V gives CDR1 MNHEY, CDR2 SVGAGI. The CDR3 covers 15 residues. The CDR3, as DNA: TGTGCCAACAGTTCACAGGGGGCGCTGGCAGATACGCAGTATTTT. Amino acid sequence: CANSSQGALADTQYF.

Note on this clonotype: A much larger clone lies a single base off, so this may be a read error. The J gene is TRBJ2-3, the V gene TRBV12-3 or TRBV12-4, with D perhaps matching TRBD1 or TRBD2 (5 bases each). The CDR3 length is 14 residues. The chain's CDR3 is CASSPMGETDTQCF. Here the CDR3 DNA reads TGTGCCAGCAGCCCCATGGGGGAGACAGATACGCAGTGTTTT.

To note about this clonotype: This sequence may be a read error, since a much larger clone differs from it by one base. This CDR3 reads CASATGTVRGETQYF. DNA of the CDR3: TGTGCTAGTGCTACCGGGACAGTTCGGGGGGAGACCCAGTACTTC. The V gene is TRBV12-5, the J gene TRBJ2-5, with D possibly TRBD1 on 7 matching bases. The germline V gene encodes CDR1 LGHNT and CDR2 FRNRAP. This CDR3 spans 15 amino acids. V shed 7 bases and J shed 5 bases, with 20 bases lying between them.

Points on this clonotype: The junction shows a germline mismatch at one end, possibly a read error. The V and J genes are TRBV28 and TRBJ2-7; D perhaps matches TRBD1 (6 bases). This CDR3 is built from 13 residues. Germline lookup yields CDR1 MDHEN and CDR2 SYDVKM. DNA of the CDR3: TGTGCCAGCACCGCCGGGACACTTTACGAGCTGTACTTC. Amino acid sequence: CASTAGTLYELYF.

This clonotype was seen ten or more times. This chain uses TRBV12-3 or TRBV12-4 with TRBJ2-2; 7 nucleotides agree with TRBD1. The ends lost 8 bases at V and 4 bases at J; junction bases unmatched: 10. This CDR3 has 15 amino acids. DNA for the CDR3: TGTGCCAGCGGTTCCCGTGGGACAGCCACCGGGGAGCTGTTTTTT. This translates into CASGSRGTATGELFF.

To note about this clonotype: The junction differs from germline at one of its ends, possibly a read error. This chain connects TRBV12-3 or TRBV12-4 to TRBJ2-2; D possibly uses TRBD1 or TRBD2 (5 bases each). The CDR3 totals 15 residues. The CDR3 sequence: CACRMGTLNTGELFF. CDR3 coding DNA: TGTGCCTGCAGGATGGGGACGCTAAACACCGGGGAGCTGTTTTTT.

Regarding this clonotype: This likely comes from a read error, as the CDR3 has no conserved phenylalanine or tryptophan at its end. The DNA is left out, because the CDR3 cannot be placed on it with certainty; the CDR3 is given as TCRdb lists it. J is TRBJ2-2 and V is TRBV12-3 or TRBV12-4; the D segment call TRBD2 is taken from the table without a DNA check. The CDR3 comprises 18 residues, both ends counted. CDR3 amino acids: CASSPRLAGGPDTGELFL.

This clonotype was detected many times. This rearrangement joins TRBV6-6 to TRBJ2-3, with D tentatively TRBD2 (5 bases). The CDR3 consists of 13 residues. Trimming took off 6 bases at V and 7 bases at J, with 14 bases between the two ends. Germline CDR1 reads MNHNY; CDR2 reads SVGAGI (reference sequence). CDR3 DNA sequence: TGTGCCAGCAGGAGCTGGGAGATACATACGCAGTATTTT. Amino acids: CASRSWEIHTQYF.